This T cell receptor beta chain was documented in a study of blood T cells in healthy people across ages. The authors ran a second PCR of 7 to 11 cycles using a sample-barcoded 5' primer and a J-beta primer mix. TCRdb ran MiXCR on the 5' RACE reads and lists one entry per CDR3 protein. The table lists 1 million or so distinct CDR3 sequences, approximately 25% of them singletons. This clonotype was counted only a few times. Another study also made use of these data, one on T cells of mothers and their children. This second study says: In this cohort, donors were a few healthy Caucasian mothers plus their six children. Persistent microchimeric T cell clones were not found at ~100 per million sensitivity.

This TCR was sampled from a girl aged 2-10 years in good health. Sequenced input: blood.

The CDR3 coding sequence is TGTGCCAGCAGCTCCGGGACAGACCTTAACCCCCAGCATTTT. Its translation is CASSSGTDLNPQHF. The rearrangement links TRBV21-1 to TRBJ1-5; the tabulated D call, TRBD1, remains unverified against the DNA. TRBV21-1 is tagged as a pseudogene. This CDR3 spans 14 amino acids.